This T cell receptor (beta chain) was recorded in a study of chronic HIV infection and antiretroviral therapy. Many counts were recorded for this clonotype. The CDR3 consists of 14 residues. Germline V gene sequence: CDR1 DFQATT, CDR2 SNEGSKA (reference sequence). V gave up 3 bases and J gave up 1 base, with 12 bases separating them. Using its own MiXCR run on the 5' RACE reads, TCRdb lists one record per CDR3 protein. The sample carries 30,000 to 45,000 distinct CDR3 sequences, 8.2% recorded once. J is TRBJ1-2 and V is TRBV20-1; no clear D gene. The clonotype was recovered from an adult who had HIV and had not received antiretroviral therapy, or was an uninfected healthy control (not recorded which). Specimen: peripheral blood. The CDR3, as DNA: TGCAGTGCTAGCTCCGGACCTAATAACTATGGCTACACCTTC. It codes for CSASSGPNNYGYTF.